This T cell receptor (beta chain) was profiled in a study of blood T cell repertoires in COVID-19. In the study overall: From T cells, B-cell-depleted T cells, or PBMCs came the material, which was cDNA or gDNA.

Those who participated ranged in age from roughly 18 to 90 years and resided in around 22 US areas. Participants' reported clinical history set cohort assignment. Here immunoSEQ multiplex PCR was the method, and the copy in TCRdb shows in-frame clones only, minus some. The repertoire holds about 240,000 clones, with 80% to 90% as singletons. This CDR3 has 18 residues. CDR1 LGHDT and CDR2 YNNKEL come from the germline V gene (reference sequence). J lost 7 bases, V lost 1 base, and 18 bases had no gene match. This TCR derives from a woman in her thirties with acute COVID-19. The rearrangement links TRBV3-1 (or the pseudogene TRBV3-2) to TRBJ1-2; 7 positions match TRBD1. Material for sequencing was PBMCs or T cells enriched from blood (not recorded which). For the CDR3, the DNA is TGTGCCAGCAGCCAAGGGTTCCCAGGGGGTTCTTTTGTCTTTGGCTACACCTTC. Protein sequence: CASSQGFPGGSFVFGYTF.